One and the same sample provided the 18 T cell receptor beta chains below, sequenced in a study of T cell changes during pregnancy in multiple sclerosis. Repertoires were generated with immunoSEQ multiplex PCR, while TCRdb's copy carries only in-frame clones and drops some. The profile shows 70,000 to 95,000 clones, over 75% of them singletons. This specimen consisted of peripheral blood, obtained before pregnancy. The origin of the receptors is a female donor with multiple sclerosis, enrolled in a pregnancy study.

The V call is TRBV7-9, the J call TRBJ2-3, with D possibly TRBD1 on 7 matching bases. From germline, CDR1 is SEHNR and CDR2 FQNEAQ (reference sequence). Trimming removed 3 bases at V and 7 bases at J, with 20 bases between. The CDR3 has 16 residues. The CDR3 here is CASSFPRGGGINTQYF. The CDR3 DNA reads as TGTGCCAGCAGCTTTCCCCGCGGAGGGGGCATCAATACGCAGTATTTT.

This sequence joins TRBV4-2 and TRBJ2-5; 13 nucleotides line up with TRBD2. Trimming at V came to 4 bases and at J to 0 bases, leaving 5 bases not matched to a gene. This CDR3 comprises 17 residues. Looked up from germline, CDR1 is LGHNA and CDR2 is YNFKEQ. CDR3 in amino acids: CASSPRTSGGYQETQYF. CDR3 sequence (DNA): TGTGCCAGCAGCCCTAGGACTAGCGGGGGTTACCAAGAGACCCAGTACTTC.

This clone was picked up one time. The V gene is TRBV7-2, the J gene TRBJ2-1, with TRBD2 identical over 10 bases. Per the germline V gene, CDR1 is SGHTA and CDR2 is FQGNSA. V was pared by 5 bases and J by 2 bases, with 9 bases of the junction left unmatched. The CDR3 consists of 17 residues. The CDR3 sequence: CASSPLPSGGAYNEQFF. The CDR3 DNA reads TGTGCCAGCAGCCCGCTACCCAGCGGGGGGGCCTACAATGAGCAGTTCTTC.

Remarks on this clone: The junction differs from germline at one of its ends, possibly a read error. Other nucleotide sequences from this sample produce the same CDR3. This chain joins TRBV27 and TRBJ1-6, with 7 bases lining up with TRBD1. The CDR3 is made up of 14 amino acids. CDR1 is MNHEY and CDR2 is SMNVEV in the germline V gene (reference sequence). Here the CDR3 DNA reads TGTGCCAGCAGTTATTACAGGGGTTCTTCACCTCTCCACTTT. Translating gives CASSYYRGSSPLHF.

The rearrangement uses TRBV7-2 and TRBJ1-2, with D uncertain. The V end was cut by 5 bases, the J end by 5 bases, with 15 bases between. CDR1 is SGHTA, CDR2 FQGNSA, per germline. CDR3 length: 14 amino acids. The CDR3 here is CASSHGLRAYGYTF. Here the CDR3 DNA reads TGTGCCAGCAGCCACGGACTGAGGGCTTATGGCTACACCTTC.

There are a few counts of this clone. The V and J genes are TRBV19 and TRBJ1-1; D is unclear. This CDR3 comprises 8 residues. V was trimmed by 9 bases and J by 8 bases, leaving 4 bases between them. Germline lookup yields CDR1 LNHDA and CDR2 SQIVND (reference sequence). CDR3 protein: CASGEAFF. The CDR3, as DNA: TGTGCCAGCGGGGAAGCTTTCTTT. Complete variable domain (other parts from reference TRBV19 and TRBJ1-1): DGGITQSPKYLFRKEGQNVTLSCEQNLNHDAMYWYRQDPGQGLRLIYYSQIVNDFQKGDIAEGYSVSREKKESFPLTVTSAQKNPTAFYLCASGEAFFGQGTRLTVV.

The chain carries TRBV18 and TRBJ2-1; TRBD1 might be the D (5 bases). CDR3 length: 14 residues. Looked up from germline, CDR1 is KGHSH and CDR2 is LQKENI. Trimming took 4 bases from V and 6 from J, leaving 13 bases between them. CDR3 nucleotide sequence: TGTGCCAGCTCACAAGGGGCGTGGGGCAATGAGCAGTTCTTC. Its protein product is CASSQGAWGNEQFF.

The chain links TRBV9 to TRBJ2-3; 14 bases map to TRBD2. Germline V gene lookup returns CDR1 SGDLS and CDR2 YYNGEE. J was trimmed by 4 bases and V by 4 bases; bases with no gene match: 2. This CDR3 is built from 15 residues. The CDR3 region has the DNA TGTGCCAGCAGCCGGACTAGCGGGGGGCCAGATACGCAGTATTTT. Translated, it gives CASSRTSGGPDTQYF.

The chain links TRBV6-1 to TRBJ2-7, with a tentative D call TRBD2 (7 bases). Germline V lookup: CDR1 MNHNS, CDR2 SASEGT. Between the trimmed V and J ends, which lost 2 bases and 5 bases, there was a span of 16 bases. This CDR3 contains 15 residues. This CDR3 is CASSEMTGGFDEQYF. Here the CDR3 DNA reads TGTGCCAGCAGTGAAATGACGGGGGGCTTCGACGAGCAGTACTTC.

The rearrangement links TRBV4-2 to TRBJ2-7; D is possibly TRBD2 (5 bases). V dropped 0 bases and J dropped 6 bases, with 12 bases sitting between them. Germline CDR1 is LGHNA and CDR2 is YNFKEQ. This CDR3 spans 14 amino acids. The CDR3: CASSQDGTEGEQYF. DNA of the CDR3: TGTGCCAGCAGCCAAGACGGAACCGAGGGCGAGCAGTACTTC.

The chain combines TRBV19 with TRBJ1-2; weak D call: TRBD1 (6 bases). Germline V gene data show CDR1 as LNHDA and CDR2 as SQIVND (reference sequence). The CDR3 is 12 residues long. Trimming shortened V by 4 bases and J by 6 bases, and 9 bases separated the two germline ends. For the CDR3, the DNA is TGTGCCAGTAGTACCAGGGGAAATGGCTACACCTTC. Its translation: CASSTRGNGYTF. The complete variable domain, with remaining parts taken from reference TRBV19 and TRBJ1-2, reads DGGITQSPKYLFRKEGQNVTLSCEQNLNHDAMYWYRQDPGQGLRLIYYSQIVNDFQKGDIAEGYSVSREKKESFPLTVTSAQKNPTAFYLCASSTRGNGYTFGSGTRLTVV.

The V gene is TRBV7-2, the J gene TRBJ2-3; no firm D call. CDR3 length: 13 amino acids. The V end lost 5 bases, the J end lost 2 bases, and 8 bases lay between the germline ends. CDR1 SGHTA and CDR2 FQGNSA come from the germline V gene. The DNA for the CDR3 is TGTGCCAGCAGCAGCGAAATCACAGATACGCAGTATTTT. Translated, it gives CASSSEITDTQYF. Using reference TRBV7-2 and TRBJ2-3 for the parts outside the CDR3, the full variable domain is GAGVSQSPSNKVTEKGKDVELRCDPISGHTALYWYRQSLGQGLEFLIYFQGNSAPDKSGLPSDRFSAERTGGSVSTLTIQRTQQEDSAVYLCASSSEITDTQYFGPGTRLTVL.

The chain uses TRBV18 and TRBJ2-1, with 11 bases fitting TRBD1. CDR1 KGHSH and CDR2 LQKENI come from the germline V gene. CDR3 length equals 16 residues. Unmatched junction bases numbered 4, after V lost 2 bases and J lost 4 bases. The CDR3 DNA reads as TGTGCCAGCTCACCAACCGGGACAGGGGGATACAATGAGCAGTTCTTC. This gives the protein CASSPTGTGGYNEQFF.

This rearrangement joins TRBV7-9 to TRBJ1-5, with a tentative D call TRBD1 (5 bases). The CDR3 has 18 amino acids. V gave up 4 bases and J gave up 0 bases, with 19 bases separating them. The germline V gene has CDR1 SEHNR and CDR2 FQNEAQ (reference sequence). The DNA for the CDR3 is TGTGCCAGCAGCTCCCAAGGCGACAGCTCTTATAGCAATCAGCCCCAGCATTTT. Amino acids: CASSSQGDSSYSNQPQHF.

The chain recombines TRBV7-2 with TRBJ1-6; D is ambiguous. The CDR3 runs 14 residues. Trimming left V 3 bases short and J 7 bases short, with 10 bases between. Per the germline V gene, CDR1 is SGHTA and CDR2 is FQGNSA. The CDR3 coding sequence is TGTGCCAGCAGCTTGAGAACCCTAAATTCACCCCTCCACTTT. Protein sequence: CASSLRTLNSPLHF. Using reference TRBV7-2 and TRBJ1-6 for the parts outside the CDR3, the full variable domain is GAGVSQSPSNKVTEKGKDVELRCDPISGHTALYWYRQSLGQGLEFLIYFQGNSAPDKSGLPSDRFSAERTGGSVSTLTIQRTQQEDSAVYLCASSLRTLNSPLHFGNGTRLTVT.

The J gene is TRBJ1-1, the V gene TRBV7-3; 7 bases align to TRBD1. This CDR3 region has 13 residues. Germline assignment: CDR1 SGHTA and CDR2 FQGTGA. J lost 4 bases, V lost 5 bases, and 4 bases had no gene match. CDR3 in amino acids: CASSAQGGTEAFF. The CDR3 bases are TGTGCCAGCAGCGCTCAGGGGGGCACTGAAGCTTTCTTT.

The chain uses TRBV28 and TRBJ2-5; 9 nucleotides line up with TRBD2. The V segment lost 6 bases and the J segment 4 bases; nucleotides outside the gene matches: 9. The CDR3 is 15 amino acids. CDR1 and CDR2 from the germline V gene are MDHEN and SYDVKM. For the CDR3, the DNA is TGTGCCAGCAGCCATCTCGGGACTAGCCGAGAGACCCAGTACTTC. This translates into CASSHLGTSRETQYF.

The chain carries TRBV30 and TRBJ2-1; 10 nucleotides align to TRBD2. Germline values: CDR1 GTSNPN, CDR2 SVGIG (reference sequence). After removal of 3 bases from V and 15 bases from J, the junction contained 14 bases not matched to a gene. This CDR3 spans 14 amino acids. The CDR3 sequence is CAWRVKERGGTPFF. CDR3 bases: TGTGCCTGGAGGGTTAAGGAGCGGGGGGGAACTCCGTTCTTC.